This TCR beta chain is from a study of T cell changes during pregnancy in multiple sclerosis. Measured with immunoSEQ multiplex PCR; TCRdb has only the in-frame clones, and not every one. The table has approximately 83,000 clones, 90% to 95% seen once. The length of the CDR3 is 17 residues. Germline V gene data show CDR1 as MGHDK and CDR2 as SYGVNS. The germline V and J ends were trimmed by 1 base and 0 bases, with 15 bases remaining between them. This chain connects TRBV25-1 to TRBJ1-2; D ambiguous. The material was peripheral blood, obtained in the first trimester of pregnancy. This TCR derives from a female donor with multiple sclerosis, enrolled in a pregnancy study. The CDR3 DNA reads as TGTGCCAGCAGTGAATTACGAACAGACGTGACTAACTATGGCTACACCTTC. It codes for CASSELRTDVTNYGYTF.